Listed below are T cell receptor beta chains from one sample, sequenced in a study of T cell changes during pregnancy in multiple sclerosis. Sequenced by immunoSEQ multiplex PCR; TCRdb stores in-frame clones only, minus some. The sample shows about 68,000 clones, about 90% of them seen only once. This specimen consisted of peripheral blood, obtained in the second trimester of pregnancy. The source of these receptors is a female donor with multiple sclerosis, enrolled in a pregnancy study. Both conserved end residues are part of each CDR3. The D gene is left open where the match is weak. The listing skips clone size in some rows; elsewhere it reads once, few, many or a size class.

TRBV6-1	TRBJ1-1	-	TRBD1	TGTGCCAGCGCCCTACAGGGGGCCCCGGGCACTGAAGCTTTCTTT	CASALQGAPGTEAFF
TRBV4-2	TRBJ1-2	-	-	TGTGCCAGCAGCCAAGAACAGGGCTACTATGGCTACACCTTC	CASSQEQGYYGYTF
TRBV6-6	TRBJ1-4	-	-	TGTGCCAGCAGGGTACAGCAATATAATGAAAAACTGTTTTTT	CASRVQQYNEKLFF
TRBV10-3	TRBJ2-2	-	TRBD1	TGTGCCATCAGTGAATTTGGACAGGGGGCAACCGGGGAGCTGTTTTTT	CAISEFGQGATGELFF
TRBV19	TRBJ1-4	-	-	TGTGCCAGTAGGGCCACTAATGAAAAACTGTTTTTT	CASRATNEKLFF
TRBV29-1	TRBJ1-4	-	TRBD1	TGCAGCGTTGGGGGGACAGGGGGCTTCTGGACTAATGAAAAACTGTTTTTT	CSVGGTGGFWTNEKLFF
TRBV27	TRBJ1-2	-	-	TGTGCCAGCAGTTTGAGCGGGGGACGGCCCTATGGCTACACCTTC	CASSLSGGRPYGYTF
TRBV30	TRBJ2-5	-	-	TGTGCCTGGAGTGGGGCAGGGGAAGAGACCCAGTACTTC	CAWSGAGEETQYF
TRBV4-1	TRBJ1-1	-	TRBD1	TGCGCCAGCAGCCAAGACGGACAGGCGAACACTGAAGCTTTCTTT	CASSQDGQANTEAFF
TRBV5-4	TRBJ2-3	-	-	TGTGCCAGCAGCTTTTCGGACATATCAGATACGCAGTATTTT	CASSFSDISDTQYF
TRBV7-2	TRBJ2-3	-	-	TGTGCCAGCAGCTTGGAGAGCACAGATACGCAGTATTTT	CASSLESTDTQYF
TRBV7-8	TRBJ1-3	once	-	TGTGCCAGCCTCAGAGCCGGGGTTGGAAACACCATATATTTT	CASLRAGVGNTIYF
TRBV6-1	TRBJ1-1	-	-	TGTGCCAGCAGTGAACCCCGAACCGGGACTGAAGCTTTCTTT	CASSEPRTGTEAFF
TRBV4-3	TRBJ2-7	-	TRBD2	TGCGCCAGCAGCCAAGATCTAAGCGGGGGCCCCTCCGAGCAGTACTTC	CASSQDLSGGPSEQYF
TRBV2	TRBJ2-3	-	TRBD1	TGTGCCAGCAGTATTGACAGGGATGCAGATACGCAGTATTTT	CASSIDRDADTQYF
TRBV11-2	TRBJ2-5	-	-	TGTGCCAGCAGCCAAAGGGGGTCCCAAGAGACCCAGTACTTC	CASSQRGSQETQYF
TRBV29-1	TRBJ1-1	-	TRBD1	TGCAGCGCCGACAGGGCGGACACTGAAGCTTTCTTT	CSADRADTEAFF
TRBV6-5	TRBJ1-1	-	TRBD1	TGTGCCAGCAGTTACTCAACAGGGGTGATGAACACTGAAGCTTTCTTT	CASSYSTGVMNTEAFF
TRBV21-1	TRBJ2-3	-	-	TGTGCCAGCAGCAAACTAGTCGCCTCCACAGATACGCAGTATTTT	CASSKLVASTDTQYF
TRBV6-5	TRBJ1-6	-	-	TGTGCCAGCAGACCCCAGGGGCTGGGTAATTCACCCCTCCACTTT	CASRPQGLGNSPLHF
TRBV5-6	TRBJ1-5	-	-	TGTGCCAGCAGCTCCGGGGGGGAGAGCAATCAGCCCCAGCATTTT	CASSSGGESNQPQHF
TRBV6-5	TRBJ1-4	-	TRBD1	TGTGCCAGCAGTAAGACAGGGAGAGAAAAACTGTTTTTT	CASSKTGREKLFF
TRBV2	TRBJ2-5	few	TRBD2	TGTGCCAGCAGTCCCTTAGCGGGGGGGCCGCGGGAGACCCAGTACTTC	CASSPLAGGPRETQYF
TRBV10-3	TRBJ1-4	-	-	TGTGCCATCAGTGCGCTGGGGGGTAATGAAAAACTGTTTTTT	CAISALGGNEKLFF